This T cell receptor beta chain was obtained from a study of T-cell reconstitution after alpha-beta-depleted transplantation in children. General study points: Newly produced T cells mostly accounted for T-cell counts and diversity one year post-transplant. Reportedly, roughly two months post-transplant, alpha-beta T cells arose from several hundred expanded graft clones. The origin of high day-60 TCRbeta diversity in some patients lay in surviving recipient T cells and thymic progenitors.

The germline gives CDR1 MNHEY, CDR2 SMNVEV (reference sequence). Deletions cut 0 bases from V and 4 bases from J, with 6 bases between. The length of the CDR3 is 13 residues. This clonotype was picked up many times. Its antigen is unidentified. Preparing the TCRbeta library involved the use of unique molecular identifiers. Each CDR3 protein is one row after TCRdb ran MiXCR on the PCR reads. The data show under 50,000 distinct CDR3 sequences, around 9% seen once. The TCR comes from a male patient aged 2 to 10 who had a stem cell transplant for chronic granulomatous disease, so the T cells may come from the graft donor. This sample comprised PBMCs, mostly from graft donor cells, obtained 60 days after TCRalphabeta/CD19-depleted stem cell transplant. The gene calls are TRBV27 and TRBJ2-5; D is uncertain. CDR3: CASSLSWGETQYF. As DNA, the CDR3 is TGTGCCAGCAGTTTATCGTGGGGAGAGACCCAGTACTTC.